This record concerns one TCR beta chain sequence. As yet, its antigen is unknown. V was clipped by 0 bases and J by 5 bases, with 7 bases between them. Germline loops: CDR1 ENHRY, CDR2 SYGVKD. CDR3 size: 13 residues. The data are from a study of Ad26.COV2.S vaccination and SARS-CoV-2 variants. About the research overall: Dosing was one shot or two shots 56 days apart.

Profiled with immunoSEQ multiplex PCR; TCRdb holds only in-frame clones, not every one. Of about 680,000 clones in the sample, about 90% were seen once. Overall study results and limits: Responses of spike-specific T cells (both CD8+ and CD4+) reportedly showed substantial breadth after vaccination. Overall T cell responses may have been underestimated by the analyses of TCR breadth and depth.

The treatment was: over 15 received Ad26.COV2.S at low or high dose, single or two shots; 5 received placebo; per-sample allocation not given. Day 63 after the first vaccine or placebo injection was the time point for sampling. This TCR was recovered from a person between 18 and 65 years old who received the Ad26.COV2.S COVID-19 vaccine or a placebo. V and J are TRBV10-3 and TRBJ2-5; D perhaps matches TRBD2 (5 bases). The sequencing used peripheral blood, collected in a trial of Ad26.COV2.S vaccine versus placebo. CDR3 region: CAISESTGETQYF. CDR3 sequence (DNA): TGTGCCATCAGTGAGTCAACGGGGGAGACCCAGTACTTC.